This paragraph covers one TCR beta chain sequence. This record comes from a study of control samples from healthy donors and cancer patients. Germline V gene lookup returns CDR1 SGHNT and CDR2 YYREEE (reference sequence). The CDR3 contains 14 residues. V lost 6 bases, J lost 8 bases, and 20 bases lay in between. Assay used: immunoSEQ multiplex PCR; TCRdb lists only in-frame clones, some missing. The sample has some 250,000 clones, more than 65% seen once. The J gene is TRBJ1-2, the V gene TRBV5-4, with D possibly TRBD1 on 6 matching bases. This TCR was sampled from a woman aged 55-69 years with lung cancer. What was sequenced was PBMCs. The CDR3 sequence is CASTTPGGAEGYTF. The CDR3 DNA follows: TGTGCCAGCACCACACCGGGGGGGGCGGAAGGCTACACCTTC.